A single sample is the source of the 12 T cell receptor beta chains below, sequenced in a study of blood T cell repertoires in COVID-19. TCRdb's copy holds only in-frame clones and misses some; the assay was immunoSEQ multiplex PCR. The table records about 110,000 clones, around 85% of them present only once. The source material was peripheral blood. The receptors were gathered from a human donor in a cohort sampled during active COVID-19.

CDR3 nucleotides: TGTGCCAGCAGCCAAGCGCCAAACCTATTCACTGAAGCTTTCTTT. It codes for CASSQAPNLFTEAFF. This sequence joins TRBV3-1 (or the pseudogene TRBV3-2) and TRBJ1-1; D call uncertain. Looked up from germline, CDR1 is LGHDT and CDR2 is YNNKEL (reference sequence). The V end lost 1 base, the J end lost 4 bases, and 13 bases lay between the germline ends. The length of the CDR3 is 15 residues.

This clone was counted between two and nine times. The V call is TRBV3-1 (or the pseudogene TRBV3-2), the J call TRBJ1-5, with TRBD1 as a possible D gene (6 bases). The CDR3 has 14 residues. Trimming removed 1 base from V and 4 bases from J, with 8 bases in between. The germline V gene encodes CDR1 LGHDT and CDR2 YNNKEL (reference sequence). This CDR3 reads CASSQGTANQPQHF. The CDR3 DNA reads TGTGCCAGCAGCCAAGGGACAGCTAATCAGCCCCAGCATTTT.

This chain uses TRBV20-1 with TRBJ2-3, with D perhaps TRBD2 (6 bases). Germline V lookup: CDR1 DFQATT, CDR2 SNEGSKA (reference sequence). The CDR3 is made up of 14 amino acids. Trimming took off 3 bases at V and 1 base at J, with 11 bases between the two ends. For the CDR3, the DNA is TGCAGTGCTAGTTCGGGGGTACGCACAGATACGCAGTATTTT. It codes for CSASSGVRTDTQYF.

J is TRBJ2-2 and V is TRBV30, with TRBD2 as a possible D gene (7 bases). V was cut by 0 bases and J by 2 bases, with 13 bases left in between. Germline-derived CDR1 and CDR2 are GTSNPN and SVGIG (reference sequence). The CDR3 is made up of 16 amino acids. DNA for the CDR3: TGTGCCTGGAGTGTTCGAAGGGGGGGTAACACCGGGGAGCTGTTTTTT. Residues: CAWSVRRGGNTGELFF.

V is TRBV6-6 and J is TRBJ1-5, with D perhaps matching TRBD1 (6 bases). The CDR3 has 14 residues. The V gene lost 2 bases and the J gene lost 7 bases, with 12 bases spanning the gap. Germline V CDR1 and CDR2: MNHNY, SVGAGI (reference sequence). CDR3 region: CASSYRGTSQPQHF. CDR3 DNA sequence: TGTGCCAGCAGTTACCGAGGGACATCCCAGCCCCAGCATTTT.

V gene TRBV10-3 combines with J gene TRBJ2-2; 10 bases match TRBD1. Trimming took 7 bases from V and 4 from J; bases not matched to a gene: 12. This CDR3 has 17 residues. Germline-derived CDR1 and CDR2 are ENHRY and SYGVKD. The CDR3 bases are TGTGCCATCACCCCGGGACAGGGGTTCCAGGGCACCGGGGAGCTGTTTTTT. Translating it yields CAITPGQGFQGTGELFF.

This chain connects TRBV10-3 to TRBJ2-3, with no clear D. The germline CDR1 and CDR2 sequences are ENHRY and SYGVKD. Trimming took off 4 bases at V and 0 bases at J, with 11 bases between the two ends. The CDR3 has 15 residues. The chain's CDR3 is CAISGGLSSTDTQYF. The CDR3 DNA reads TGTGCCATCAGTGGTGGCTTAAGTAGCACAGATACGCAGTATTTT.

Only one count was recorded for this clone. Other nucleotide sequences from this sample produce the same CDR3. The rearrangement joins TRBV6-5 to TRBJ1-5; 8 nucleotides agree with TRBD1. CDR3 length: 15 amino acids. Germline CDR1 is MNHEY and CDR2 is SVGAGI. The J segment lost 4 bases and the V segment lost 5 bases, leaving 7 bases of the junction unmatched. In DNA form, the CDR3 reads TGTGCCAGCAGTCTGCGACAGGGGCGGAATCAGCCCCAGCATTTT. It translates to CASSLRQGRNQPQHF.

The V gene is TRBV6-6, the J gene TRBJ2-7; TRBD1 might be the D (6 bases). Trimming removed 2 bases at V and 3 bases at J, with 11 bases between. Per the germline V gene, CDR1 is MNHNY and CDR2 is SVGAGI (reference sequence). This CDR3 has 14 amino acids. The CDR3 bases are TGTGCCAGCAGTTACCGTGAAGGGGGCTACGAGCAGTACTTC. This codes for CASSYREGGYEQYF.

The chain joins TRBV11-2 to TRBJ2-3; D not resolved. CDR3 length: 14 amino acids. Trimming removed 0 bases from V and 3 bases from J, with 7 bases in between. The germline gives CDR1 SGHAT, CDR2 FQNNGV. CDR3 amino acids: CASSLDFRTDTQYF. CDR3 in DNA: TGTGCCAGCAGCTTAGATTTCAGGACAGATACGCAGTATTTT.

The gene calls are TRBV7-3 and TRBJ2-7; 7 bases are a match to TRBD2. The CDR3 has 15 amino acids. Germline lookup yields CDR1 SGHTA and CDR2 FQGTGA. V dropped 3 bases and J dropped 3; count of bases not matched to a gene: 8. The CDR3 DNA sequence: TGTGCCAGCAGCTTCCTGGGGGGGTCAGGCTACGAGCAGTACTTC. It yields the protein CASSFLGGSGYEQYF.

The CDR3 here is CAISDRTSGGSYNEQFF. The CDR3 DNA reads TGTGCCATCAGTGATAGGACTAGCGGGGGGTCCTACAATGAGCAGTTCTTC. The rearrangement links TRBV10-3 to TRBJ2-1; 14 bases are a match to TRBD2. This CDR3 is 17 amino acids long. Looked up from germline, CDR1 is ENHRY and CDR2 is SYGVKD. Unmatched junction bases numbered 2, after V lost 3 bases and J lost 1 base.